The 25 T cell receptor beta chains given below trace back to one sample, sequenced in a study of PD-1 blockade in classical Hodgkin lymphoma. Profiling relied on immunoSEQ multiplex PCR, and the TCRdb table lists in-frame clones only, not all of them. The table includes tens of thousands of clones, roughly 84% detected once. All the patients suffered relapse after autologous stem cell transplantation, and brentuximab vedotin exposure differed. With magnetic negative selection, CD4+ T cells were purified from PBMCs that had been thawed. This material consisted of CD4+ T cells from blood, taken at baseline. These receptors all come from a human donor with classical Hodgkin lymphoma.

The V and J genes are TRBV7-9 and TRBJ1-3, with 9 bases fitting TRBD1. The V segment lost 7 bases and the J segment 2 bases; nucleotides outside the gene matches: 3. Germline V gene sequence: CDR1 SEHNR, CDR2 FQNEAQ (reference sequence). CDR3 length equals 14 residues. DNA for the CDR3: TGTGCCAGCATGGGACAGGGCGCTGGAAACACCATATATTTT. This translates into CASMGQGAGNTIYF.

This chain joins TRBV7-9 and TRBJ1-1; the D is unclear. Germline V gene lookup returns CDR1 SEHNR and CDR2 FQNEAQ (reference sequence). The CDR3 has 14 residues. V was pared by 2 bases and J by 0 bases, with 7 bases between. The CDR3 spells CASSLQALNTEAFF. DNA of the CDR3: TGTGCCAGCAGCTTACAGGCGTTGAACACTGAAGCTTTCTTT.

This rearrangement joins TRBV27 to TRBJ2-7, with D possibly being TRBD2 (5 bases). Trimming pared 2 bases from V and 1 base from J, leaving 15 bases between. The CDR3 has 16 residues. The germline CDR1 and CDR2 sequences are MNHEY and SMNVEV (reference sequence). The CDR3 sequence is CASSLTGRGSSYEQYF. The CDR3 DNA reads as TGTGCCAGCAGTTTAACGGGCCGGGGTTCGTCCTACGAGCAGTACTTC.

The chain carries TRBV15 and TRBJ1-4; D remains unclear. Germline CDR1 and CDR2: LNHNV and YYDKDF (reference sequence). The CDR3 has 16 amino acids. V lost 0 bases to trimming and J lost 7 bases, with 15 bases between them. The CDR3 reads CATSRDNGVLREKLFF. The DNA of the CDR3 is TGTGCCACCAGCAGAGATAACGGGGTTTTACGTGAAAAACTGTTTTTT.

This chain joins TRBV7-2 and TRBJ1-2; a weak D match, TRBD1 (6 bases). V lost 5 bases, J lost 5 bases, and 15 bases lay in between. The germline V gene has CDR1 SGHTA and CDR2 FQGNSA. The CDR3 contains 14 residues. The CDR3 region is CASSPRTDFYGYTF. The CDR3 DNA sequence: TGTGCCAGCAGCCCAAGGACAGACTTTTATGGCTACACCTTC.

The rearrangement uses TRBV5-1 and TRBJ2-7, with D possibly TRBD2 on 6 matching bases. V was cut by 0 bases and J by 3 bases, with 10 bases left in between. CDR3 length equals 14 residues. Germline CDR1 and CDR2: SGHRS and YFSETQ. In DNA form, the CDR3 reads TGCGCCAGCAGCTTGGTTAGCGGTCTCTACGAGCAGTACTTC. Protein: CASSLVSGLYEQYF.

This chain joins TRBV19 and TRBJ1-2, with 7 bases lining up with TRBD1. The V gene end was trimmed by 4 bases and the J gene end by 5 bases; junction bases not matched to a gene: 7. This CDR3 comprises 14 residues. Germline values: CDR1 LNHDA, CDR2 SQIVND (reference sequence). The CDR3 DNA is TGTGCCAGTAGTAACGCCGGGACAGATTATGGCTACACCTTC. Protein product: CASSNAGTDYGYTF.

V gene TRBV7-9 combines with J gene TRBJ2-1; D remains ambiguous. Trimming shortened V by 5 bases and J by 7 bases, and 9 bases separated the two germline ends. CDR3 size: 12 residues. Germline values: CDR1 SEHNR, CDR2 FQNEAQ (reference sequence). The CDR3 coding sequence is TGTGCCAGCAGCCCGGAATGGAATGAGCAGTTCTTC. Its translation: CASSPEWNEQFF.

J is TRBJ2-7 and V is TRBV19, with 9 bases identical to TRBD1. This CDR3 contains 13 residues. The trim removed 6 bases at V and 3 bases at J, leaving 3 bases unmatched. Per the germline V gene, CDR1 is LNHDA and CDR2 is SQIVND (reference sequence). CDR3 residues: CASRQGQGYEQYF. CDR3 DNA: TGTGCCAGTAGACAGGGACAGGGCTACGAGCAGTACTTC.

Only a few counts were recorded for this clone. The genes are TRBV7-6 and TRBJ1-6; tentatively, D is TRBD1 (5 bases). The CDR3 sequence is 14 residues long. Germline CDR1 SGHVS, CDR2 FNYEAQ. V dropped 2 bases and J dropped 10 bases, with 12 bases sitting between them. CDR3 sequence reads: CASSLNGGRSPLHF. CDR3 in DNA: TGTGCCAGCAGCTTAAATGGGGGTAGGTCACCCCTCCACTTT.

In regard to this clone: The sample contains more than one DNA sequence encoding this CDR3. The chain employs TRBV19 and TRBJ2-3, with 7 bases fitting TRBD1. CDR1 is LNHDA and CDR2 is SQIVND in the germline V gene (reference sequence). Unmatched junction bases numbered 1, after V lost 1 base and J lost 3 bases. This CDR3 region has 14 residues. This chain's CDR3 is CASSIAGGTDTQYF. The CDR3 nucleotides read TGTGCCAGTAGTATAGCAGGGGGTACAGATACGCAGTATTTT.

This sequence joins TRBV19 and TRBJ1-4; D is unclear. The CDR3 covers 14 residues. V was trimmed by 7 bases and J by 7 bases, leaving 16 bases between them. Germline loops: CDR1 LNHDA, CDR2 SQIVND (reference sequence). CDR3 nucleotide sequence: TGTGCCAGTACCGCCCGGGGTCCGGGTGAAAAACTGTTTTTT. It is translated as CASTARGPGEKLFF.

The CDR3: CASSPHHTQYF. CDR3 DNA: TGTGCCAGCAGCCCGCATCATACGCAGTATTTT. The gene calls are TRBV7-2 and TRBJ2-3; D ambiguous. The CDR3 is made up of 11 amino acids. Looked up from germline, CDR1 is SGHTA and CDR2 is FQGNSA. The V and J ends lost 5 bases and 7 bases respectively, with 7 bases between them.

In its sample, this clone was seen once. V and J are TRBV4-3 and TRBJ1-4; 7 nucleotides align to TRBD1. V lost 1 base to trimming and J lost 8 bases; unmatched junction nucleotides: 4. The length of the CDR3 is 14 residues. Germline CDR1 is LGHNA and CDR2 is YSLEER. CDR3: CASSQGDRPEKLFF. For the CDR3, the DNA is TGCGCCAGCAGCCAAGGGGACAGACCCGAAAAACTGTTTTTT.

V gene TRBV7-9 combines with J gene TRBJ2-5, with unresolved D. The CDR3 is 12 residues long. CDR1 is SEHNR, CDR2 FQNEAQ, per germline (reference sequence). Trimming removed 3 bases from V and 0 bases from J, with 2 bases in between. The CDR3 bases are TGTGCCAGCAGCTTGGACCAAGAGACCCAGTACTTC. Translated, it gives CASSLDQETQYF.

The genes are TRBV2 and TRBJ2-5; TRBD1 matches 7 bases. This CDR3 has 13 residues. CDR1 and CDR2 (germline): SNHLY, FYNNEI. V dropped 5 bases and J dropped 2; count of bases not matched to a gene: 2. CDR3 in DNA: TGTGCCAGCAGTCCGACAGGGCAAGAGACCCAGTACTTC. Amino acids: CASSPTGQETQYF.

V and J are TRBV7-2 and TRBJ1-2; a weak D match, TRBD1 (5 bases). The CDR3 sequence is 15 residues long. Trimming took 3 bases from V and 4 from J, leaving 15 bases between them. The germline CDR1 and CDR2 sequences are SGHTA and FQGNSA. CDR3 region: CASSFDRQIIYGYTF. CDR3 nucleotide sequence: TGTGCCAGCAGCTTTGACCGACAGATCATCTATGGCTACACCTTC.

This sequence joins TRBV2 and TRBJ2-7; 8 nucleotides match TRBD1. The V gene end was trimmed by 4 bases and the J gene end by 2 bases; junction bases not matched to a gene: 4. Germline loops: CDR1 SNHLY, CDR2 FYNNEI. This CDR3 spans 14 amino acids. The chain's CDR3 is CASSGQGAPYEQYF. The CDR3 DNA reads TGTGCCAGCAGTGGGCAGGGGGCCCCCTACGAGCAGTACTTC.

The chain employs TRBV11-3 and TRBJ2-2; D is perhaps TRBD1 (6 bases). Germline lookup yields CDR1 SGHNT and CDR2 YENEEA. V lost 0 bases, J lost 6 bases, and 8 bases lay in between. This CDR3 contains 14 residues. In DNA, the CDR3 is TGTGCCAGCAGCTTAGAGCAGGGGTCCGGGGAGCTGTTTTTT. It encodes CASSLEQGSGELFF.

The chain combines TRBV5-5 with TRBJ2-1, with 8 bases lining up with TRBD2. CDR3 length equals 16 residues. Losses at the gene ends were 3 bases for V and 7 bases for J; bases not matched to a gene: 12. Germline V gene lookup returns CDR1 SGHKS and CDR2 YYEKEE (reference sequence). CDR3 protein: CASSSPLGLARNEQFF. In DNA form, the CDR3 reads TGTGCCAGCAGCTCCCCCCTAGGACTAGCTCGAAATGAGCAGTTCTTC.

V gene TRBV9 combines with J gene TRBJ2-2; a weak D match, TRBD1 (5 bases). The length of the CDR3 is 15 residues. From germline, CDR1 is SGDLS and CDR2 YYNGEE. Trimming removed 2 bases from V and 3 bases from J, with 11 bases in between. The CDR3 sequence: CASSVRDMYTGELFF. The CDR3 nucleotides read TGTGCCAGCAGCGTCAGGGATATGTACACCGGGGAGCTGTTTTTT.

The chain recombines TRBV6-1 with TRBJ2-2, with D perhaps assigned TRBD1 or TRBD2 (5 bases each). Trimming cost V 6 bases and J 4 bases, with 15 bases left between them. CDR1 and CDR2 from the germline V gene are MNHNS and SASEGT. CDR3 length: 15 amino acids. The CDR3, as DNA: TGTGCCAGCAGGATCGGGGACCGGAGCACCGGGGAGCTGTTTTTT. Residues: CASRIGDRSTGELFF.

This clone was recorded a few times. This chain connects TRBV6-5 to TRBJ1-6, with 7 bases identical to TRBD1. This CDR3 is built from 15 residues. Trimming removed 5 bases from V and 11 bases from J; junction bases left unmatched: 12. The V gene's germline CDR1 is MNHEY and CDR2 SVGAGI. CDR3 coding DNA: TGTGCCAGCAGTGGCGGGACAGTCGGAGGGACACCCCTCCACTTT. Translating it yields CASSGGTVGGTPLHF.

V usage is TRBV28 and J usage is TRBJ1-3; 7 nucleotides agree with TRBD1. In germline, CDR1 is MDHEN, CDR2 SYDVKM. CDR3 length equals 15 residues. Trimming took 6 bases from V and 0 from J; bases not matched to a gene: 5. CDR3 amino acids: CASRPGTVSGNTIYF. The CDR3 DNA sequence: TGTGCCAGCAGACCCGGGACAGTCTCTGGAAACACCATATATTTT.

V and J are TRBV5-8 and TRBJ2-3, with 8 bases matching TRBD2. The V gene end was trimmed by 4 bases and the J gene end by 3 bases; junction bases not matched to a gene: 7. CDR1 and CDR2 (germline): SGHTS, YDEGEE. This CDR3 spans 15 amino acids. DNA of the CDR3: TGTGCCAGCAGCCTGAGCGGGGGTGGTACAGATACGCAGTATTTT. This codes for CASSLSGGGTDTQYF.